This TCR beta chain was retrieved from a study of blood T cell repertoires in COVID-19. The assay was immunoSEQ multiplex PCR, and TCRdb's table has in-frame clones only and misses some. Among tens of thousands of clones listed, approximately 86% were seen once. The CDR3 has 13 amino acids. V lost 6 bases to trimming and J lost 3 bases, with 11 bases between them. The receptor's source is a man aged 70 or older with acute or convalescent COVID-19. The chain recombines TRBV12-3 or TRBV12-4 with TRBJ1-1, with a weak D call TRBD1 (5 bases). Material: peripheral blood. The CDR3 nucleotides read TGTGCCAGCAGACGCCTCAGGGACACTGAAGCTTTCTTT. This translates into CASRRLRDTEAFF.